These T cell receptor beta chains were read from a single sample in a study of CXCR3-negative and CXCR3-positive naive CD8 T cells. TCRdb re-called the 5' RACE reads and catalogs CDR3 proteins one per entry, DNA excluded. The listing records over 150,000 distinct CDR3 sequences. The sample comprised naive CXCR3+ CD8+ T cells from blood. These TCRs come from a human donor in good health. Some clones in this sample may be carry-over from other donors' samples. Each CDR3 is given with its conserved first and last residue.

J gene	V gene	CDR3 protein
TRBJ2-2	TRBV7-9	CASSPIVGANTGELFF
TRBJ2-1	TRBV12-3/TRBV12-4	CASSRTGGGNEQFF
TRBJ1-6	TRBV20-1	CSARDAVGSYNSPLHF
TRBJ2-3	TRBV5-6	CASSTGLAPDTQYF
TRBJ2-7	TRBV11-1	CASRGDRAATYEQYF
TRBJ1-2	TRBV6-5	CASSPVGGHDGYTF
TRBJ2-7	TRBV28	CASSPGQGYHEQYF
TRBJ2-7	TRBV29-1	CSVEAATGLRGQYF
TRBJ2-3	TRBV6-6	CASILAGDLGTQYF
TRBJ2-5	TRBV3-1	CASSQDKVAGQETQYF
TRBJ2-4	TRBV24-1	CATSDPTGMSKNIQYF
TRBJ1-5	TRBV20-1	CSARDIPGDSNQPQHF
TRBJ1-1	TRBV7-9	CASSPSLEAFF
TRBJ1-2	TRBV13	CASKQGAEDYGYTF
TRBJ2-5	TRBV6-5	CASSYTGIPETQYF
TRBJ1-1	TRBV19	CASSWGRNTEAFF
TRBJ2-7	TRBV12-3/TRBV12-4	CASSVQGSSYEQYF
TRBJ2-1	TRBV11-2	CASSFIGSRAKYNEQFF
TRBJ2-1	TRBV20-1	CSARDRGSGSNEQFF
TRBJ2-7	TRBV5-1	CASSLEGTVYEQYF
TRBJ2-7	TRBV4-3	CASSQTSSYEQYF
TRBJ2-2	TRBV28	CASSFSGTGVLFF
TRBJ1-2	TRBV30	CAWDKANYGYTF
TRBJ2-5	TRBV6-5	CASSIRLAWGMMQETQYF
TRBJ2-1	TRBV7-8	CASSRHVGDRHNEQFF
TRBJ2-7	TRBV15	CATSPSGPSYEQYF
TRBJ2-7	TRBV6-6	CASRHGLAGIYEQYF
TRBJ1-1	TRBV28	CASIGQPNTEAFF
TRBJ2-1	TRBV9	CASSANRGEQFF
TRBJ2-3	TRBV7-2	CASSSDGLADTQYF
TRBJ2-6	TRBV5-6	CASSLPGSGANVLTF
TRBJ2-2	TRBV14	CASSHGTLFPGELFF
TRBJ2-1	TRBV2	CASSVTRDSEERYEQFF
TRBJ1-1	TRBV4-2	CASSQVFRGKNTEAFF
TRBJ2-2	TRBV2	CASSEVAGAGPGELFF
TRBJ2-7	TRBV29-1	CSAEKGNEQYF
TRBJ2-1	TRBV7-7	CASSLGDADNEQFF
TRBJ1-1	TRBV11-3	CASSRGVSNTEAFF
TRBJ2-2	TRBV11-2	CASSYNGVSAGELFF
TRBJ2-7	TRBV28	CASTLRDRVSSYEQYF
TRBJ2-3	TRBV28	CASSLNDGPTRGSDTQYF
TRBJ1-4	TRBV9	CASSSGSLYEKLFF
TRBJ2-7	TRBV6-2/TRBV6-3	CASSFQGTYEQYF
TRBJ1-1	TRBV5-1	CASSLPRQGSMNTEAFF
TRBJ2-2	TRBV7-9	CASSLVDENTGELFF
TRBJ1-5	TRBV5-6	CASSFGVMSNQPQHF
TRBJ1-6	TRBV21-1	CASSPPAKQGGGGNSPLHF
TRBJ2-1	TRBV28	CASSFGLAGPDQQFF
TRBJ2-1	TRBV7-6	CASSYRDYNEQFF